Below, one T cell receptor beta chain is given with its context. Its antigen is not yet known. Base qualities are not provided; no much larger clone lies one nucleotide away. TCRbeta CDR3 regions were amplified from genomic DNA by means of the immunoSEQ Assay, a bias-controlled multiplex PCR. The original methods were these. The number of nucleated cells in each sample was estimated from the amplification of reference gene primers within the assay. To quantify the absolute abundance of each unique TCRbeta CDR3 rearrangement, sequence reads were collapsed and filtered. Productive Simpson clonality was computed per sample as the square root of Simpson's diversity index over productive rearrangements. Not all clones reach the TCRdb copy of this immuneACCESS table, which keeps in-frame sequences only. Checked studies attribute under half of the gap to unresolved V genes and leave the rest unexplained. That table furnishes V, J and clone size, whereas the DNA furnished D and trimming. Within this sample are about 130,000 clones, with about nine tenths of them counted one time only. Clones ranked in the top ten supply about 4.5% of the sample.

V lost 0 bases and J lost 6 bases; the stretch between them is 12 bases long. There are 14 amino acids in the CDR3, from cysteine to phenylalanine inclusive. Just the 42-base CDR3 DNA is kept, in frame starting at base 1. The germline V gene gives CDR1 as SGHRS and CDR2 as YFSETQ. This sample stems from a study of blood T cell repertoires in COVID-19 (dated by TCRdb to 2018 to 2021). With respect to the entire study: Collaborator samples came from the United States, Italy and Spain and covered acute and convalescent phases of COVID-19. The material from the prospective study consisted of cDNA or gDNA derived from T cells, B-cell-depleted T cells, or PBMCs. Deeply sampled blood TCRbeta repertoires from subjects exposed to, actively infected with, or recovered from COVID-19 were included in the dataset. The samples were drawn from the first 160 participants of the ongoing ImmuneRACE study and from over 950 subjects provided by 6 global collaborators. Where available, HLA class I and class II types were taken from metadata supplied by the sample provider and were not determined by assay-based typing. A freely available public database, intended as a resource for researchers studying the immune response to SARS-CoV-2, is where the repertoires were released. Sample metadata almost always included a de-identified subject ID, COVID-19 status, age in years and sex.

Results and caveats for the whole study, not just this receptor: The amount of clinical and demographic metadata varied by source and participant and was provided uncurated.

One collaborating source in Seattle enrolled patients during active infection and followed them longitudinally through the course of disease. Each collaborating institution followed its own protocols to collect whole blood in K2EDTA tubes. For TCRbeta analysis, collaborators shipped samples as frozen whole blood, isolated PBMCs, or DNA extracted from either of those sample types. Material: peripheral blood. This clonotype originated in a man aged 55 to 70 with COVID-19, enrolled during active disease. This receptor chain uses TRBV5-1 and TRBJ1-1; no D gene can be assigned with confidence. The CDR3 reads as follows: CASSLGVVGAEAFF. The DNA reads TGCGCCAGCAGCTTGGGGGTTGTGGGCGCTGAAGCTTTCTTT.